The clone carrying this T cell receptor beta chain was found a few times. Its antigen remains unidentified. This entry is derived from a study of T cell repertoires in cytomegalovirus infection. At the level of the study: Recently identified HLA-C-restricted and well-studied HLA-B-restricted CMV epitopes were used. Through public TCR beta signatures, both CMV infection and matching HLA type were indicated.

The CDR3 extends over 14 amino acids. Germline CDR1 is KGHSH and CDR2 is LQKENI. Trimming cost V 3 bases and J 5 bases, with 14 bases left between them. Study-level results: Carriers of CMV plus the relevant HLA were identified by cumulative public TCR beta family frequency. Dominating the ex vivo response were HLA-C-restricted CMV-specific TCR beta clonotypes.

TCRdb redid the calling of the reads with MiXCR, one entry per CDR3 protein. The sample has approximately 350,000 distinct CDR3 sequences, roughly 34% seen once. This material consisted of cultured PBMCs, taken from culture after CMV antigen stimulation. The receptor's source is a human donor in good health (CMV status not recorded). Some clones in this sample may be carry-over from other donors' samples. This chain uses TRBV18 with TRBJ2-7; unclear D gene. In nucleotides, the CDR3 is TGTGCCAGCTCACCCTTAGACGCGGCAGACGAGCAGTACTTC. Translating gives CASSPLDAADEQYF.